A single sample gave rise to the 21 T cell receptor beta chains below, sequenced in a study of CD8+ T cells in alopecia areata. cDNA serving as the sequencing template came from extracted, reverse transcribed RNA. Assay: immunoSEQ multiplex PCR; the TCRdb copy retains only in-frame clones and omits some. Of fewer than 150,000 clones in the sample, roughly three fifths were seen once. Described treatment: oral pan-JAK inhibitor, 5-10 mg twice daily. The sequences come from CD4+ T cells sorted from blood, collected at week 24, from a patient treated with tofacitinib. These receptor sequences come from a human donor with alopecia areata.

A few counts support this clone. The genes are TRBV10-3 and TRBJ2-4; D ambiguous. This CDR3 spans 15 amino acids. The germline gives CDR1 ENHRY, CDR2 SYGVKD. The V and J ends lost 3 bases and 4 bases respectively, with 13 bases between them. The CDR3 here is CAISEGRQEKNIQYF. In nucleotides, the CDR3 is TGTGCCATCAGTGAAGGTCGGCAGGAAAAAAACATTCAGTACTTC.

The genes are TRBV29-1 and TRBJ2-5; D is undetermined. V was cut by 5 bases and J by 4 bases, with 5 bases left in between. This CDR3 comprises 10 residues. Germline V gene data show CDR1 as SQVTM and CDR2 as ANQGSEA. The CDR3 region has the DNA TGCAGCGTTTCCTTAGAGACCCAGTACTTC. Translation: CSVSLETQYF.

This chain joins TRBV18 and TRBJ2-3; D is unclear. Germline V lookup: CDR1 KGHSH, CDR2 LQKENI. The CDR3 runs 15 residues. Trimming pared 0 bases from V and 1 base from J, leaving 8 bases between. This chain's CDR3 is CASSPPLDGTDTQYF. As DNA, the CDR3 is TGTGCCAGCTCACCACCTCTAGATGGCACAGATACGCAGTATTTT.

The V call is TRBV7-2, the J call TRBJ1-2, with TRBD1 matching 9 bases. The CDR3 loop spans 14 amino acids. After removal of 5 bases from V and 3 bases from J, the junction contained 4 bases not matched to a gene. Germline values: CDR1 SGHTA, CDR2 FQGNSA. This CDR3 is CASSTRDRDYGYTF. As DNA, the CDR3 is TGTGCCAGCAGCACCCGGGACAGGGACTATGGCTACACCTTC.

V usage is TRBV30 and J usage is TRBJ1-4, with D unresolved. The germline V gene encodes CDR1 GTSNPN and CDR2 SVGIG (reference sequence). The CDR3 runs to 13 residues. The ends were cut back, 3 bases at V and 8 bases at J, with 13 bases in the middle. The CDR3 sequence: CAWSDMSREKLFF. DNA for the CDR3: TGTGCCTGGAGCGATATGTCCCGGGAAAAACTGTTTTTT.

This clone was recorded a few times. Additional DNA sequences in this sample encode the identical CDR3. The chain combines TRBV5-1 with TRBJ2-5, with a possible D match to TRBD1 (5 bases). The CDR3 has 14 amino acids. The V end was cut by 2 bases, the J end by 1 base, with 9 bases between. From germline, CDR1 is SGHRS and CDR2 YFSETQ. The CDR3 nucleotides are TGCGCCAGCAGCTTAGGGGCAGCCCAAGAGACCCAGTACTTC. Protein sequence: CASSLGAAQETQYF.

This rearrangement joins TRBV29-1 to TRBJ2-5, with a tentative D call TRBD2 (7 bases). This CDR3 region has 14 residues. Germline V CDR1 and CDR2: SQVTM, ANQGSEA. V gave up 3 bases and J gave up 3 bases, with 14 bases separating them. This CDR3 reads CSVDGRGGKETQYF. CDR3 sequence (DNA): TGCAGCGTTGATGGCAGGGGAGGGAAAGAGACCCAGTACTTC.

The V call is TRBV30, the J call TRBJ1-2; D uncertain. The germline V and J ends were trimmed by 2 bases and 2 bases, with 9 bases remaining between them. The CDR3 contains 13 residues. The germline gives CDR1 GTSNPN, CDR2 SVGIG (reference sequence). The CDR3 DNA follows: TGTGCCTGGAGTTCGCAGGCCAACTATGGCTACACCTTC. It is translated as CAWSSQANYGYTF.

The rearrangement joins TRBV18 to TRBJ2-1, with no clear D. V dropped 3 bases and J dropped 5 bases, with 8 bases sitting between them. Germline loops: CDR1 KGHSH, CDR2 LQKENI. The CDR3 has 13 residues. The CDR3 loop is CASSPDSNNEQFF. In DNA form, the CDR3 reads TGTGCCAGCTCACCTGACTCTAACAATGAGCAGTTCTTC.

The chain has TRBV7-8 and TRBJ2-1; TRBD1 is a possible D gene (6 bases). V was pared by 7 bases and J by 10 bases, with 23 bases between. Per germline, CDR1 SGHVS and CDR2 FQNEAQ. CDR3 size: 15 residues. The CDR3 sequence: CASIQTNLGAGEQFF. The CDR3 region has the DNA TGTGCCAGCATCCAGACAAACTTGGGGGCAGGAGAGCAGTTCTTC.

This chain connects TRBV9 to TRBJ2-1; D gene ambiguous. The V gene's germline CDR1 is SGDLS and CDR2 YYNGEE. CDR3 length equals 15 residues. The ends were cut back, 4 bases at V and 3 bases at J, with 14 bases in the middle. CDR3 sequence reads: CASSSGLENYNEQFF. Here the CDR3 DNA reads TGTGCCAGCAGCTCAGGCCTAGAGAACTACAATGAGCAGTTCTTC.

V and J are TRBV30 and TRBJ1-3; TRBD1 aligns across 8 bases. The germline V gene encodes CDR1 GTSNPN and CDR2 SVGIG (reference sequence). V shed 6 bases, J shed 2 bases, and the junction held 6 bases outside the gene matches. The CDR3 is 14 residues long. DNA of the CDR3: TGTGCCTGTCCCAGGACAGGGACTGGAAACACCATATATTTT. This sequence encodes CACPRTGTGNTIYF. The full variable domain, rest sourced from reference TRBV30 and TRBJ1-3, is SQTIHQWPATLVQPVGSPLSLECTVEGTSNPNLYWYRQAAGRGLQLLFYSVGIGQISSEVPQNLSASRPQDRQFILSSKKLLLSDSGFYLCACPRTGTGNTIYFGEGSWLTVV.

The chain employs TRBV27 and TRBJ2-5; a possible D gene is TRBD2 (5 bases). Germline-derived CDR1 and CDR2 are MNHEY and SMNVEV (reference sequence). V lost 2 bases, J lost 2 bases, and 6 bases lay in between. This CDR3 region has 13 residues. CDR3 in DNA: TGTGCCAGCAGTTTAAGGGAGCAAGAGACCCAGTACTTC. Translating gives CASSLREQETQYF.

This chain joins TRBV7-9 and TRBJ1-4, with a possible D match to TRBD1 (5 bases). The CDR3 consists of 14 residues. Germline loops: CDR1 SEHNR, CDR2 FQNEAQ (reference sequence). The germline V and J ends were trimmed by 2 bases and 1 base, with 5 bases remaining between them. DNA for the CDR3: TGTGCCAGCAGCTTACAGGGAACTAATGAAAAACTGTTTTTT. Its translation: CASSLQGTNEKLFF.

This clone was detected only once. This CDR3 is CAAGRTLYEQYF. The CDR3 DNA reads as TGTGCCGCGGGACGGACGCTCTACGAGCAGTACTTC. The chain carries TRBV30 and TRBJ2-7; D possibly corresponds to TRBD2 (6 bases). The V gene lost 8 bases and the J gene lost 3 bases, with 14 bases spanning the gap. Looked up from germline, CDR1 is GTSNPN and CDR2 is SVGIG (reference sequence). The CDR3 runs 12 residues.

The CDR3 DNA sequence: TGCAGCGTTGAGGGGACAGGGATCTTGGGAGATACGCAGTATTTT. This sequence encodes CSVEGTGILGDTQYF. This rearrangement joins TRBV29-1 to TRBJ2-3; 9 positions match TRBD1. From germline, CDR1 is SQVTM and CDR2 ANQGSEA. J gave up 5 bases and V 3 bases, and 9 bases lay outside the gene matches. This CDR3 has 15 residues.

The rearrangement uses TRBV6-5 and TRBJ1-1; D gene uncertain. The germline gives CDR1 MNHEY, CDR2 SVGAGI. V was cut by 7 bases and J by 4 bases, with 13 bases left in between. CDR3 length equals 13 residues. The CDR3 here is CASTNGGGTEAFF. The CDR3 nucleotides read TGTGCCAGCACCAATGGCGGTGGCACTGAAGCTTTCTTT.

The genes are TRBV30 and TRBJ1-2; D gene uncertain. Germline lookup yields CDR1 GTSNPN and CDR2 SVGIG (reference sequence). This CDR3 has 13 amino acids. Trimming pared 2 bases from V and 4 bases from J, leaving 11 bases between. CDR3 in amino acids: CAWSFDGAYGYTF. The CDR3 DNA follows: TGTGCCTGGAGTTTCGACGGTGCCTATGGCTACACCTTC.

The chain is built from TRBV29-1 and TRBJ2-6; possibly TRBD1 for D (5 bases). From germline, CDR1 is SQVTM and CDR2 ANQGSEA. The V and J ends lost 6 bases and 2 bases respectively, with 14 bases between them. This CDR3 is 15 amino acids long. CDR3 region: CSVGQGTAGANVLTF. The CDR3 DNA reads TGCAGCGTCGGTCAGGGCACAGCTGGGGCCAACGTCCTGACTTTC.

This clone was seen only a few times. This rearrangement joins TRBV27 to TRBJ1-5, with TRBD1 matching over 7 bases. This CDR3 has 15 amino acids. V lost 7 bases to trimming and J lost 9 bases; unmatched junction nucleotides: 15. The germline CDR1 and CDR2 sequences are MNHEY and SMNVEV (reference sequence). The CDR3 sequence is CASKGRPGGDGPQHF. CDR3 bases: TGTGCCAGCAAAGGGAGGCCAGGGGGGGATGGGCCCCAGCATTTT.

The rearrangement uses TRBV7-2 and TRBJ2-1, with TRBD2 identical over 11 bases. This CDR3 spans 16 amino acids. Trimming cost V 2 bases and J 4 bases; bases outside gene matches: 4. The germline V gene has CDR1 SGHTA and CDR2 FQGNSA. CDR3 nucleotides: TGTGCCAGCAGCTTAACGACTAGCGGGGTTTACAATGAGCAGTTCTTC. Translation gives CASSLTTSGVYNEQFF.